This T cell receptor beta chain was identified in a study of T-cell memory formation after mild COVID-19. Study conclusions and caveats: Cross-reactive memory apparently joined, as some responding clones appeared in pre-infection memory.

Regarding this clonotype: Its antigen is not identified.

5'RACE with constant-segment primers yielded barcoded, UMI-tagged TCR alpha and TCR beta cDNA libraries. TCRdb re-called the 5' RACE reads through MiXCR, storing one row per CDR3 protein. Of 390,000 or so distinct CDR3 sequences in the sample, roughly 15% are singletons; the top ten hold roughly a fifth. Germline CDR1 MNHEY, CDR2 SVGAGI. Trimming at V came to 6 bases and at J to 2 bases, leaving 3 bases not matched to a gene. The CDR3 spans 14 residues. The V and J genes are TRBV6-5 and TRBJ2-5, with TRBD2 matching 10 bases. The sequenced material came from PBMCs or a T cell subset sorted from them (not recorded which). This TCR was recovered from a man aged 18 to 35 who had mild COVID-19 (a few samples of this study predate the infection). Cell type and time point are not known. Here the CDR3 reads CASSQLAGQETQYF. CDR3 nucleotide sequence: TGTGCCAGCAGCCAACTAGCGGGGCAAGAGACCCAGTACTTC.